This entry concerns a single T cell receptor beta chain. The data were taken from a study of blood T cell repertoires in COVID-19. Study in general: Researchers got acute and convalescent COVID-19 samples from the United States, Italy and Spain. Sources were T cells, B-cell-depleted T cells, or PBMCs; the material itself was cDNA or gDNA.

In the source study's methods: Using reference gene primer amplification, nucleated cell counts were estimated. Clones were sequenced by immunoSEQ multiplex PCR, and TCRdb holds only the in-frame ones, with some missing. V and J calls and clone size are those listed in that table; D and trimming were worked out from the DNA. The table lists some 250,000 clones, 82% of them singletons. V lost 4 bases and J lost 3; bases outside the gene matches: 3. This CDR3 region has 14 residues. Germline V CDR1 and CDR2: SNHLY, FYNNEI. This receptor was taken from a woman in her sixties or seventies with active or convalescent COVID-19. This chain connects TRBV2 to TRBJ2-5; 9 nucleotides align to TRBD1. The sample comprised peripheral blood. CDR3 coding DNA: TGTGCCAGCAGTGGACAGGGGGGGAAAGAGACCCAGTACTTC. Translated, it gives CASSGQGGKETQYF.